This T cell receptor beta chain was identified in a study of shared clonotypes between healthy human individuals. Methods used by the authors: Junction-only sequences without quality scores were provided by ImmunoSEQ, so filtering was different. Sequencing was performed with immunoSEQ multiplex PCR; in TCRdb, only in-frame clones are kept and a portion is missing. V and J calls and clone size are given by that table; D and trimming were obtained from the DNA. The table shows about 2 million clones, with about 95% occurring only once. The naive CD8 population came from CD45RO-negative cells selected for CCR7, without terminally differentiated effector memory CD45RA+ cells. General study findings and limits: The study found 4.5% to 6% of naive CD4 clonotypes shared across four donors.

There are 14 residues in the CDR3. In germline, CDR1 is MDHEN, CDR2 SYDVKM. The J segment lost 8 bases and the V segment lost 8 bases, leaving 12 bases of the junction unmatched. Concerning this clone: Its antigen remains unidentified.

The V gene is TRBV28, the J gene TRBJ1-2, with 9 bases matching TRBD1. The sample was naive CD8+ T cells sorted from blood. This sequence originates from a man in his late teens or twenties in good health. CDR3 amino acids: CASDLGPGTGGYTF. For the CDR3, the DNA is TGTGCCAGCGACTTAGGCCCCGGGACAGGGGGCTACACCTTC.